This TCR beta chain was recovered during a study of cytomegalovirus exposure and HLA in healthy donors (dated by TCRdb to between 2016 and 2019). For the study in its entirety: An earlier analysis of some 550 of the donors reported about 250 Gb of sequence data and 100 million to 130 million unique TCR beta sequences from roughly 180 million T cells. An early release that covered fewer than 800 HLA-typed donors contained 250 to 350 gigabases of sequencing data and approximately 85 million unique TCR sequences. Among the roughly 400 genotyped donors, about 85% belonged to the genetic ancestry cluster associated with self-reported Caucasian donors. The study aimed to test whether signatures of past pathogen exposure could be identified by cataloging public T cell receptors. The study used immunosequencing to profile the T cell repertoires of several hundred subjects and linked those repertoires to cytomegalovirus serostatus. Along with the approximately 620-subject first cohort, a separate validation cohort of approximately 110 different subjects was used. To predict cytomegalovirus infection status, the study combined high-throughput TCR immunosequencing, statistical association of individual TCRs with disease status, and machine learning. A later analysis re-analyzed previously published TCR beta repertoires from approximately 700 donors and added high-resolution HLA genotyping to study TCR occurrence patterns. Rather than using new phenotypic data, the later analysis identified candidate immune exposures from TCR beta sequences and from how often those sequences occurred across donors. An earlier analysis of approximately 640 of the donors applied high-throughput TCR beta sequencing to assess whether each TCR beta V gene segment acted as functional or pseudogenic. Donor age, sex, ethnicity and CMV serostatus were compiled together with the repertoire data. A later genetic analysis used genome-wide SNP genotypes for 398 of the 666 donors, treating that subset as a discovery cohort. Every discovery cohort repertoire had been produced on one sequencing platform. Class I and class II HLA loci were covered by the typing at four-digit resolution. Typing coverage differed by locus: A, B, C, DRB1 and DQB1 were typed in roughly 629-640 donors, DQA1 in 500 to 550, DPA1 in around 600, and DPB1 in just under 480. Four to six DR-DQ haplotypes were handled as single units for association and clustering because linkage in the cohort was strong. Among roughly 400 genotyped donors of the cohort, an average of around 240,000 unique TCR beta nucleotide sequences were sequenced per donor, roughly a sixth of them non-productive. What the authors observed across the whole study: When HLA alleles, especially DR and DQ, strongly co-occurred, TCR associations were difficult to assign to individual alleles. The study gave a list of about 160 TCR beta chains associated with cytomegalovirus. In vitro tests confirmed that three of the cytomegalovirus-associated TCR beta chains recognize cytomegalovirus antigens. An association between a missense DCLRE1C variant and V-gene and J-gene trimming of TCR beta chains was found in a later genetic analysis and replicated in an independent cohort. This cohort had only TCR beta chains sequenced, and the lack of alpha or paired-chain data limited which features could be detected. Presence/absence analyses assumed roughly uniform sequencing depth across donors, an assumption that may not hold. The only immune exposure information available for the cohort was CMV serostatus. The authors suggested that the approach could potentially be generalized to other disease states and immunological phenotypes. In both the original and validation cohorts, the classifier was reported to diagnose cytomegalovirus status with high specificity and sensitivity. A cluster of highly shared sequence variants was judged likely to represent a technical artifact of the sequencing pipeline. A later analysis found that most CMV-associated TCR beta chains appeared HLA-restricted, with HLA associations seemingly driven largely by CMV exposure. At a false discovery rate of 0.05, a later analysis linked roughly 17,000 TCR beta sequences to specific HLA alleles. The earlier analysis of approximately 540 of the donors excluded seventeen rarely observed V segments, including chromosome 9 orphons, because counts were too low. Across donors, most TCR sequences were observed very rarely, whereas some public TCRs were present in many individuals. Compared with the approximately 670-donor mean, donors in an Asian-associated ancestry cluster had fewer N-insertions in productive TCRs, according to a later genetic analysis. An earlier analysis of 587 of the donors showed that most TCR beta V segments appeared in productive rearrangements either about 90% or about 30% of the time, which broadly matched IMGT annotations. In a later analysis, TCR association rates were found to vary across HLA loci, with the most associated TCRs seen for DRB1 alleles and the fewest for HLA-C alleles. In a later analysis, HLA-associated TCR beta chains were found to be more clonally expanded and to have lower generation probabilities than equally common non-associated chains. A further reported finding was that TCR beta sequences accurately predicted the HLA-A and HLA-B alleles for most subjects in the first cohort. Because some donors lacked HLA typing at each locus, the association tests relied only on the typed subset. Because the 87-base-pair reads could not distinguish some IMGT-functional V segments, including TRBV6-2 and TRBV6-3, those segments were excluded. Several of the top co-occurrence clusters appeared to be linked to parvovirus B19, influenza, CMV and Epstein-Barr virus, according to a later analysis. Correlated functional status among segregating V segments might reflect linkage disequilibrium, but an unknown experimental factor could not be ruled out.

Regarding this clone: Its antigen target is currently unknown. Per-nucleotide qualities are absent, and no much larger clonotype sits a single base away.

Library construction relied on the immunoSEQ multiplex PCR assay. The multiplex PCR relied on a mix of 60 forward primers for TCR Vbeta segments and 13 reverse primers for TCR Jbeta segments. A multiplex PCR assay on genomic DNA amplified the CDR3 region of rearranged TCR beta genes. The amplified TCR beta libraries were sequenced on the Illumina HiSeq System as 87-base-pair reads. In the source study's methods: A later analysis tallied 75 million to 95 million unique TCR beta chains across the 666 repertoires, and about 12 million of those chains were shared by two or more donors. A nearest-neighbor algorithm error-corrected the raw reads and collapsed the reads into unique sequences, merging closely related sequences to remove PCR and sequencing errors. CDR3 sequences were aligned to IMGT reference sequences to assign V, D and J gene segments. For a sequence to be retained, at least a six-nucleotide match to both a V gene segment and a J gene segment was required. Rearrangements were called productive when the CDR3 lacked stop codons and stayed in frame with V and J; all others were non-productive. Following IMGT convention, CDR3 was defined as the stretch from the second conserved V-encoded cysteine to the conserved J-encoded phenylalanine. The earlier analysis of some 550 of the donors excluded any sequence lacking an unambiguous match to a single V gene segment. An earlier analysis of several hundred of the donors classified V segments as functional when productive rearrangements were above 56.7% and as segregating when the standard deviation between donors was above 5%. A statistical classification framework was built for diagnosing cytomegalovirus status from the catalog of TCR beta chain sequences. In a later analysis, TCR nucleotide sequences were compared against IMGT/GENE-DB human TR gene sequences so that V and J genes could be assigned. A later analysis assigned CDR3 sequences and most-parsimonious VDJ recombination scenarios with the TCRdist pipeline. In a later analysis, every TCR beta chain was defined by the combination of its CDR3 amino acid sequence and its V-gene family, and reads without a unique V-gene family were dropped. In a later analysis, approximately 590 highly shared, low-generation-probability nucleotide sequences were removed to address suspected cross-contamination and a sequencing artifact. In a later analysis, a clonal expansion index was calculated for each public chain from normalized within-repertoire ranks of inferred template counts. In a later analysis, generation probabilities were computed with a VDJ recombination model fitted to out-of-frame rearrangements, and the resulting probabilities were checked against IGoR. A later analysis scored TCR-TCR, TCR-HLA and TCR-CMV co-occurrence with hypergeometric tests, applying a repertoire-size bias correction to TCR pairs. False discovery rates were estimated in a later analysis by permuting HLA or CMV assignments 20 times. A later analysis grouped co-occurring TCRs with DBSCAN, adding TCRdist sequence similarity when clustering within HLA-allele-positive subsets. Co-occurrence clustering excluded repertoires with fewer than 30,000 or more than 120,000 public chains, plus five with anomalous nucleotide sharing. TCRdb took over this immuneACCESS table, retaining in-frame rearrangements with V and J assigned. Such tables are incomplete; in checked studies, under half of the missing clones stem from an unresolved V gene, and the remainder is unexplained. The D gene and trimming were derived from the DNA, and the V and J assignments and clone size from that table. The sample contains about 160,000 clones, roughly four fifths of them found a single time. The ten largest clones represent 2.5% to 3% of the sample.

The cohort was made up of about 610 healthy bone marrow donors. All cohort members were sampled while nominally healthy, although unrecorded immune exposures were likely present. The donor tested CMV seropositive, placing the donor among the 289 seropositive members of the cohort. Each donor provided a peripheral blood sample, and peripheral blood mononuclear cells were used for TCR beta sequencing. Genomic DNA was extracted from the blood cell samples with the Qiagen DNeasy Blood Extraction Kit. From the cysteine up to the phenylalanine, the CDR3 has a length of 13 residues. Only CDR3 DNA remains: 39 bases, in frame from the first base. V is reduced by 1 base and J by 4 bases, leaving a spacing of 6 bases between them. CDR1 and CDR2 are drawn from the germline V gene (reference sequence): PRHDT, FYEKMQ.

The TCR originated in a woman in her fifties or sixties in good health and CMV-seropositive. The source material was PBMCs. The sequence is built from TRBV13 and TRBJ2-3, with the D gene not confidently named. The CDR3 in this case is CASSLDSPDTQYF. The DNA sequence is given as TGTGCCAGCAGCTTAGACTCCCCAGATACGCAGTATTTT.